The present T cell receptor (beta chain) was sequenced within a study of cytomegalovirus exposure and HLA in healthy donors. V lost 2 bases to trimming and J lost 4 bases; unmatched junction nucleotides: 7. The germline CDR1 and CDR2 sequences are WSHSY and SAAADI. The CDR3 is made up of 16 amino acids. Vbeta (60) and Jbeta (13) primers were used in the PCR. Libraries were prepared by immunoSEQ multiplex PCR; TCRdb keeps only in-frame clonotypes and omits some of them. Among 150,000 to 200,000 clones, around four fifths were seen once, and the ten largest hold around 3.1%. Study-wide results and limits: Some V segments could not be told apart, so they were left out, TRBV6-2 and TRBV6-3 among them.

This clone occurred a few times. Its antigen remains unidentified. This receptor was identified in a female donor in good health and CMV-seronegative. What was sequenced was PBMCs. The chain links TRBV10-2 to TRBJ1-5; TRBD1 matches 8 bases. As DNA, the CDR3 is TGCGCCAGCAGTGAGAATACGAGGACAGGGAATCAGCCCCAGCATTTT. Translating gives CASSENTRTGNQPQHF.